This T cell receptor beta chain stems from a study of T cell repertoires in cytomegalovirus infection. Study-level background: The public TCR beta signatures pointed to both CMV infection and matching HLA type.

The CDR3 is 16 amino acids. The germline V gene encodes CDR1 ENHRY and CDR2 SYGVKD. V was trimmed by 0 bases and J by 7 bases, leaving 19 bases between them. A single record per CDR3 protein comes from TCRdb applying MiXCR to the reads. The sample has fewer than 300,000 distinct CDR3 sequences, roughly 24% seen once; the top ten hold approximately 14%. This clonotype turned up a few times. As yet, its antigen is unknown. Study-wide results and limits: Dominating the ex vivo response were HLA-C-restricted CMV-specific TCR beta clonotypes. Summed public TCR beta family frequency identified CMV carriers bearing the relevant HLA.

The rearrangement joins TRBV10-3 to TRBJ2-7; a weak D match, TRBD1 (7 bases). The clonotype originates from a human donor in good health (CMV status not recorded). Some clones in this sample may be carry-over from other donors' samples. The specimen sequenced was PBMCs. CDR3 bases: TGTGCCATCAGTGAGTCGAATGCAGGGGGGTCAGGGGAGCAGTACTTC. Translating gives CAISESNAGGSGEQYF.